This entry lists 20 T cell receptor beta chains sequenced from one sample in a study of T cells in Graves' hyperthyroidism and ophthalmopathy. Using RNA transcripts as the source, TCR beta CDR3 regions were amplified. The HTBI set primed first-round TCR CDR3 RT-PCR. TCRdb re-derived calls from the multiplex PCR reads in MiXCR, one entry per CDR3 protein. The sample includes some 600,000 distinct CDR3 sequences, about 15% of them seen just once. Sequencing input: blood. These receptors came from a woman aged 25-40 years with Graves' hyperthyroidism that later progressed to Graves' ophthalmopathy.

On this clonotype itself: A much larger clone differs from this one at a single base, so this may be a read error. The chain recombines TRBV5-6 with TRBJ1-2; D gene ambiguous. There are 15 residues in the CDR3. Trimming took off 3 bases at V and 0 bases at J, with 12 bases between the two ends. Germline CDR1 and CDR2: SGHDT and YYEEEE. CDR3 loop: CASSSLAVPNYGYTF. CDR3 nucleotides: TGTGCCAGCAGCTCCCTGGCGGTACCTAACTATGGCTACACCTTC.

The chain couples TRBV28 to TRBJ2-2; weak D call: TRBD1 (5 bases). Germline CDR1 reads MDHEN; CDR2 reads SYDVKM. The length of the CDR3 is 18 residues. Between the trimmed V and J ends, which lost 4 bases and 8 bases, there was a span of 26 bases. The CDR3 DNA reads TGTGCCAGCAGTTCCCTATGGACAAAACCCTCCTCAGGGGGGGAGCTGTTTTTT. Translated, it gives CASSSLWTKPSSGGELFF.

This clonotype turned up a few times. One base away lies a much larger clone, so this may be a sequencing read error. The chain links TRBV30 to TRBJ1-1; D is unclear. V dropped 0 bases and J dropped 3 bases, with 8 bases sitting between them. Germline V gives CDR1 GTSNPN, CDR2 SVGIG (reference sequence). The CDR3 sequence is 13 residues long. The CDR3 coding sequence is TGTGCCTGGAGTGTACCTGGGGACACTGAAGCTTTCTTT. Protein: CAWSVPGDTEAFF. The full variable domain, with the rest looked up from reference TRBV30 and TRBJ1-1, is SQTIHQWPATLVQPVGSPLSLECTVEGTSNPNLYWYRQAAGRGLQLLFYSVGIGQISSEVPQNLSASRPQDRQFILSSKKLLLSDSGFYLCAWSVPGDTEAFFGQGTRLTVV.

This sequence joins TRBV7-9 and TRBJ2-1; TRBD2 might be the D (6 bases). The germline V and J ends were trimmed by 2 bases and 9 bases, with 17 bases remaining between them. This CDR3 has 15 residues. Germline V lookup: CDR1 SEHNR, CDR2 FQNEAQ (reference sequence). The DNA of the CDR3 is TGTGCCAGCAGCTTAATCGGGGGAGGAGACGTTGAGCAGTTCTTC. Translating it yields CASSLIGGGDVEQFF.

This clonotype was detected ten times or more. The chain recombines TRBV13 with TRBJ2-1; D not resolved. Germline lookup yields CDR1 PRHDT and CDR2 FYEKMQ (reference sequence). The V end was cut by 5 bases, the J end by 3 bases, with 5 bases between. CDR3 length equals 12 residues. CDR3 in amino acids: CASSTFYNEQFF. The CDR3 region has the DNA TGTGCCAGCAGCACCTTCTACAATGAGCAGTTCTTC. The full variable domain, with the rest looked up from reference TRBV13 and TRBJ2-1, is AAGVIQSPRHLIKEKRETATLKCYPIPRHDTVYWYQQGPGQDPQFLISFYEKMQSDKGSIPDRFSAQQFSDYHSELNMSSLELGDSALYFCASSTFYNEQFFGPGTRLTVL.

This clonotype was counted a few times. A much larger clone is a single base away; this may be a read error. The chain has TRBV10-2 and TRBJ1-5; D is ambiguous. CDR1 is WSHSY and CDR2 is SAAADI in the germline V gene. V shed 0 bases and J shed 9 bases, with 9 bases lying between them. The CDR3 totals 13 residues. The CDR3 bases are TGCGCCAGCAGTGAGTCGAGAGATCGGCCCCAGCATTTT. Translated: CASSESRDRPQHF.

This chain connects TRBV19 to TRBJ2-7, with 8 bases matching TRBD2. This CDR3 is 15 amino acids long. Germline-derived CDR1 and CDR2 are LNHDA and SQIVND (reference sequence). V lost 1 base to trimming and J lost 7 bases; unmatched junction nucleotides: 9. CDR3 in amino acids: CASSIGYGGAKEQYF. Here the CDR3 DNA reads TGTGCCAGTAGTATAGGTTACGGGGGGGCGAAAGAGCAGTACTTC.

The chain combines TRBV29-1 with TRBJ1-1, with TRBD1 as a possible D gene (5 bases). Trimming stripped 6 bases from V and 0 bases from J, with 8 bases between. The germline gives CDR1 SQVTM, CDR2 ANQGSEA. The CDR3 runs to 12 residues. The CDR3 DNA reads TGCAGCGTAGGGGAGCTGAACACTGAAGCTTTCTTT. This codes for CSVGELNTEAFF.

This clonotype was detected many times. This chain uses TRBV11-3 with TRBJ1-1; tentative D call: TRBD1 (5 bases). The V gene's germline CDR1 is SGHNT and CDR2 YENEEA. The CDR3 consists of 14 residues. V gave up 4 bases and J gave up 5 bases, with 14 bases separating them. The CDR3 loop reads CASSYSGGGTEAFF. CDR3 in DNA: TGTGCCAGCAGCTACTCCGGGGGTGGAACTGAAGCTTTCTTT.

Many counts were recorded for this clonotype. This chain links TRBV20-1 with TRBJ2-3; 10 bases agree with TRBD2. The trim removed 3 bases at V and 7 bases at J, leaving 10 bases unmatched. The CDR3 runs to 15 residues. CDR1 DFQATT and CDR2 SNEGSKA come from the germline V gene (reference sequence). In DNA form, the CDR3 reads TGCAGTGCTAGGCAAAAAGCGGGAGGGCCGCATACGCAGTATTTT. It translates to CSARQKAGGPHTQYF.

The chain employs TRBV28 and TRBJ2-7; 7 bases align to TRBD1. Germline-derived CDR1 and CDR2 are MDHEN and SYDVKM. This CDR3 contains 11 residues. With 10 bases clipped from V and 2 bases from J, the junction kept 2 bases outside the gene matches. The chain's CDR3 is CATDRAYEQYF. In DNA form, the CDR3 reads TGTGCCACCGACAGGGCCTACGAGCAGTACTTC.

This clonotype appeared many times. The chain combines TRBV29-1 with TRBJ1-2; D remains unclear. The V gene's germline CDR1 is SQVTM and CDR2 ANQGSEA. Deletions cut 3 bases from V and 7 bases from J, with 12 bases between. The CDR3 length is 12 residues. The CDR3, as DNA: TGCAGCGTTGACGCACTCCTCAGTGGCTACACCTTC. Its protein is CSVDALLSGYTF.

This chain uses TRBV20-1 with TRBJ2-7; 11 bases map to TRBD2. Germline V gene data show CDR1 as DFQATT and CDR2 as SNEGSKA (reference sequence). The CDR3 length is 13 residues. V lost 4 bases and J lost 3; bases outside the gene matches: 2. The CDR3: CSAILAGDYEQYF. CDR3 sequence (DNA): TGCAGTGCTATACTAGCGGGAGACTACGAGCAGTACTTC.

The rearrangement uses TRBV4-1 and TRBJ2-4; D not certain. CDR1 is MGHRA and CDR2 is YSYEKL in the germline V gene. This CDR3 is built from 16 residues. V was cut by 0 bases and J by 0 bases, with 9 bases left in between. The CDR3 reads CASSQDHPLAKNIQYF. The CDR3 DNA follows: TGCGCCAGCAGCCAAGATCACCCTCTAGCCAAAAACATTCAGTACTTC.

This clonotype was seen repeatedly, ten times or more. CDR3 coding DNA: TGTGCCAGCTTGGGGCAGGAGTTTGGAAACACCATATATTTT. Translating it yields CASLGQEFGNTIYF. The V gene is TRBV28, the J gene TRBJ1-3; perhaps TRBD1 as D (5 bases). V lost 8 bases to trimming and J lost 3 bases, with 14 bases between them. The germline gives CDR1 MDHEN, CDR2 SYDVKM. This CDR3 is 14 amino acids long.

CDR3 sequence (DNA): TGTGCCAGCAGCTTAAAGGGGGCCTCCCCCTACGAGCAGTACTTC. Protein: CASSLKGASPYEQYF. This rearrangement joins TRBV7-6 to TRBJ2-7, with TRBD1 matching over 7 bases. This CDR3 contains 15 residues. The germline CDR1 and CDR2 sequences are SGHVS and FNYEAQ. With V trimmed by 2 bases and J by 2 bases, 6 bases remained unmatched. The variable domain in full, completed from reference TRBV7-6 and TRBJ2-7, reads GAGVSQSPRYKVTKRGQDVALRCDPISGHVSLYWYRQALGQGPEFLTYFNYEAQQDKSGLPNDRFSAERPEGSISTLTIQRTEQRDSAMYRCASSLKGASPYEQYFGPGTRLTVT.

Comment on this clonotype: A much larger clone lies one base from this, so it may be a read error. This chain connects TRBV5-4 to TRBJ1-5, with 11 bases aligning to TRBD1. CDR1 and CDR2 (germline): SGHNT, YYREEE (reference sequence). The CDR3 loop spans 15 amino acids. The CDR3 region has the DNA TGTGCCAGCAGCACCGGGACAGGGGGAGGTCAGCCCCATCATTTT. Its translation: CASSTGTGGGQPHHF.

At least ten counts were recorded for this clonotype. V is TRBV28 and J is TRBJ1-4; D gene uncertain. Trimming cost V 7 bases and J 3 bases, with 24 bases left between them. This CDR3 region has 18 residues. Germline V gene lookup returns CDR1 MDHEN and CDR2 SYDVKM. The CDR3 loop is CASTPGGRHGVANEKLFF. In DNA, the CDR3 is TGTGCCAGCACCCCCGGTGGCAGGCACGGGGTGGCTAATGAAAAACTGTTTTTT.

This CDR3 is CASSPRIGATNEKLFF. The CDR3 nucleotides read TGTGCCAGCAGCCCTAGGATAGGTGCAACTAATGAAAAACTGTTTTTT. The chain joins TRBV7-9 to TRBJ1-4, with D uncertain. Per germline, CDR1 SEHNR and CDR2 FQNEAQ (reference sequence). This CDR3 region has 16 residues. V was trimmed by 5 bases and J by 0 bases, leaving 13 bases between them.

As regards this clonotype: A read error may explain this, as a much larger clone is one base away. V usage is TRBV4-1 and J usage is TRBJ2-7; D tentatively fits TRBD1 or TRBD2 (5 bases each). The CDR3 is made up of 14 amino acids. CDR1 is MGHRA, CDR2 YSYEKL, per germline. The CDR3 region has the DNA TGCGCCATCAGCCAAGGGGACGGGCTCTACGAGCAGTACTTC. Translation gives CAISQGDGLYEQYF.